This TCR beta chain was captured in a study of CD8 T cells in Susac syndrome. Random hexamers were used to reverse transcribe an amount of roughly 0.5 to 1 ug RNA. Across 54 Vbeta and 13 Jbeta, immunoSEQ multiplex PCR amplified TCR beta CDR3. TCRdb reprocessed the immunoSEQ multiplex PCR reads with MiXCR, giving one entry per CDR3 protein. This repertoire shows some 170,000 distinct CDR3 sequences, about 95% found once; its top ten account for about 0.1%. Controls were healthy donors chosen to match patients in age and sex. Purification of the CD8+ and CD4+ T cells relied on negative isolation, and TEMRA cells underwent FACS enrichment. Regarding this clonotype: As yet, its antigen is unknown.

The V gene's germline CDR1 is SGDLS and CDR2 YYNGEE. With 3 bases removed from V and 10 bases from J, the gap between germline ends came to 17 bases. The CDR3 sequence is 14 residues long. General observations from the study: Acknowledgment was made by the study that its TCR sequencing and HLA analysis involved a relatively small number of individuals.

Specimen: CD4+ T cells from PBMCs. J is TRBJ2-1 and V is TRBV9; D possibly matches TRBD1 or TRBD2 (5 bases each). The sequence was collected from a human donor in good health. This CDR3 is CASSAQGTGGEQFF. Here the CDR3 DNA reads TGTGCCAGCAGCGCTCAAGGGACCGGTGGGGAGCAGTTCTTC.